This T cell receptor beta chain was sequenced for a study of regulatory T cells in long-lasting Graves disease. Time point in this sample: newly diagnosed GD, antithyroid drugs for less than 3 months. Construction of the TCR library relied on RNA isolated from PBMCs. Libraries of TCR beta came from iRepertoire HTBI primers plus Arm-PCR of CDR3 regions. MiXCR was run by TCRdb on the multiplex PCR reads, yielding one entry per CDR3 protein. Of 350,000 to 450,000 distinct CDR3 sequences in the sample, under 15% were seen once. In its sample, this clonotype was seen many times. This sample also appeared in a second study, on T cells in Graves' hyperthyroidism and ophthalmopathy. According to that study: The study defined stable Graves' hyperthyroidism as no ophthalmopathy progression within 18 months. Ophthalmopathy was told apart from stable hyperthyroidism by a 13 V-J model.

The sequence was obtained from a woman between 25 and 40 years old with Graves disease. The material was peripheral blood mononuclear cells (PBMCs), obtained at new diagnosis, from a patient treated with antithyroid drugs.

The CDR3, as DNA: TGTGCCTGGAGTGTACCCCCGGACACCCAAGAGACCCAGTACTTC. Its translation: CAWSVPPDTQETQYF. J is TRBJ2-5 and V is TRBV30; a possible D gene is TRBD1 (5 bases). With 0 bases removed from V and 1 base from J, the gap between germline ends came to 12 bases. This CDR3 has 15 amino acids. Per germline, CDR1 GTSNPN and CDR2 SVGIG (reference sequence).